A single sample gave rise to the 26 T cell receptor beta chains below, sequenced in a study of T cell responses to AZD1222 COVID-19 vaccine. Generated by immunoSEQ multiplex PCR, the TCRdb table keeps only in-frame clones and is missing some. The table shows about 82,000 clones, with 85% to 90% occurring only once. The specimen was peripheral blood, collected on day 0 of AZD1222 vaccination. The receptors stem from an adult in good health.

The rearrangement uses TRBV2 and TRBJ1-2; 7 bases map to TRBD1. The germline gives CDR1 SNHLY, CDR2 FYNNEI. The V gene end was trimmed by 4 bases and the J gene end by 4 bases; junction bases not matched to a gene: 6. CDR3 size: 14 residues. CDR3 residues: CASSGPDRIYGYTF. CDR3 in DNA: TGTGCCAGCAGTGGCCCGGACAGGATCTATGGCTACACCTTC.

The chain has TRBV7-3 and TRBJ1-1; D not resolved. The CDR3 is 13 residues long. CDR1 SGHTA and CDR2 FQGTGA come from the germline V gene. V gave up 5 bases and J gave up 3 bases, with 10 bases separating them. The CDR3 DNA reads as TGTGCCAGCAGCGTTCACGGGTACACTGAAGCTTTCTTT. It codes for CASSVHGYTEAFF.

The chain uses TRBV7-3 and TRBJ1-2; the D is unclear. CDR1 is SGHTA and CDR2 is FQGTGA in the germline V gene. V lost 0 bases and J lost 8, with 10 bases in between. The CDR3 covers 13 residues. The CDR3 spells CASSLTGISGYTF. The CDR3 DNA reads as TGTGCCAGCAGCTTAACAGGGATAAGCGGCTACACCTTC.

V is TRBV10-3 and J is TRBJ1-2, with 10 bases identical to TRBD1. CDR1 is ENHRY, CDR2 SYGVKD, per germline. With 11 bases clipped from V and 3 bases from J, the junction kept 6 bases outside the gene matches. CDR3 length equals 13 residues. In nucleotides, the CDR3 is TGTGCCGCATCCGGGACAGGGGACTATGGCTACACCTTC. Translation gives CAASGTGDYGYTF.

The rearrangement uses TRBV7-9 and TRBJ2-7; D is possibly TRBD1 (5 bases). In germline, CDR1 is SEHNR, CDR2 FQNEAQ (reference sequence). This CDR3 has 15 amino acids. V lost 1 base, J lost 2 bases, and 12 bases lay in between. CDR3 sequence reads: CASSLVLQAPYEQYF. The CDR3 coding sequence is TGTGCCAGCAGCTTAGTCTTACAGGCGCCCTACGAGCAGTACTTC.

The chain recombines TRBV11-3 with TRBJ2-1; D gene unclear. In germline, CDR1 is SGHNT, CDR2 YENEEA. The CDR3 is 15 amino acids. Trimming removed 5 bases from V and 2 bases from J, with 13 bases in between. CDR3 protein: CASSPAGDPYNEQFF. CDR3 bases: TGTGCCAGCAGCCCGGCAGGCGACCCCTACAATGAGCAGTTCTTC.

This clone was seen just once. The CDR3, as DNA: TGTGCCAGCAGTTACTCGACCGGGACAGCGAGAACTGAAGCTTTCTTT. Protein product: CASSYSTGTARTEAFF. The rearrangement links TRBV6-2 or TRBV6-3 to TRBJ1-1; TRBD1 agrees at 7 bases. V shed 0 bases, J shed 5 bases, and the junction held 9 bases outside the gene matches. This CDR3 contains 16 residues. Germline loops: CDR1 MNHEY, CDR2 SVGEGT.

This chain links TRBV28 with TRBJ2-7; the D gene is possibly TRBD1 (5 bases). Deletions cut 6 bases from V and 6 bases from J, with 15 bases between. Germline CDR1 and CDR2: MDHEN and SYDVKM. The length of the CDR3 is 13 residues. In DNA form, the CDR3 reads TGTGCCAGCAGACAATACGGACATTTCGAGCAGTACTTC. Amino acids: CASRQYGHFEQYF.

The CDR3 DNA reads TGTGCCAGCCTCCGGGACGAGAGGACAGATACGCAGTATTTT. Its translation: CASLRDERTDTQYF. This rearrangement joins TRBV9 to TRBJ2-3, with D possibly called TRBD1 or TRBD2 (5 bases each). V lost 7 bases to trimming and J lost 3 bases, with 15 bases between them. The CDR3 is made up of 14 amino acids. Germline V gene data show CDR1 as SGDLS and CDR2 as YYNGEE.

This clone has just one count. The V call is TRBV12-5, the J call TRBJ2-3; D tentatively fits TRBD1 or TRBD2 (5 bases each). From germline, CDR1 is LGHNT and CDR2 FRNRAP. V shed 0 bases and J shed 4 bases, with 11 bases lying between them. CDR3 size: 15 residues. CDR3 DNA: TGTGCTAGTGGTTTGGTGGGGGTAGCTGCAGATACGCAGTATTTT. Translating it yields CASGLVGVAADTQYF.

The chain employs TRBV7-8 and TRBJ1-2; TRBD1 matches at 9 bases. V gave up 5 bases and J gave up 4 bases; unmatched junction bases: 11. From germline, CDR1 is SGHVS and CDR2 FQNEAQ. The CDR3 consists of 16 residues. The CDR3 region has the DNA TGTGCCAGCAGCCACCCCGGGGACAGGGATCTCTATGGCTACACCTTC. Translating it yields CASSHPGDRDLYGYTF.

This chain joins TRBV28 and TRBJ2-7, with a tentative D call TRBD1 (5 bases). The CDR3 runs 13 residues. Per the germline V gene, CDR1 is MDHEN and CDR2 is SYDVKM. With 4 bases removed from V and 6 bases from J, the gap between germline ends came to 13 bases. The CDR3 nucleotides are TGTGCCAGCAGTTCTGCGGACAAAAGCGAGCAGTACTTC. It yields the protein CASSSADKSEQYF.

This chain uses TRBV7-8 with TRBJ1-5; no reliable D call. This CDR3 is built from 13 residues. CDR1 and CDR2 (germline): SGHVS, FQNEAQ. Trimming left V 2 bases short and J 4 bases short, with 6 bases between. CDR3 residues: CASSLSGNQPQHF. The CDR3, as DNA: TGTGCCAGCAGCTTATCAGGTAATCAGCCCCAGCATTTT.

The CDR3 region has the DNA TGCGCCAGCACCCCAAGGGCGGGGAACACTGAAGCTTTCTTT. Protein product: CASTPRAGNTEAFF. The chain carries TRBV5-1 and TRBJ1-1; D is ambiguous. This CDR3 has 14 residues. Germline V gene sequence: CDR1 SGHRS, CDR2 YFSETQ. Trimming removed 6 bases from V and 1 base from J, with 13 bases in between.

The chain is built from TRBV3-1 (or the pseudogene TRBV3-2) and TRBJ2-3, with D hard to call. Germline V lookup: CDR1 LGHDT, CDR2 YNNKEL (reference sequence). Trimming took 1 base from V and 7 from J, leaving 15 bases between them. This CDR3 contains 15 residues. CDR3 protein: CASSQGLAGSYTQYF. CDR3 in DNA: TGTGCCAGCAGCCAAGGGCTTGCAGGCTCGTATACGCAGTATTTT.

This chain joins TRBV5-4 and TRBJ1-2; 8 positions agree with TRBD1. CDR3 length equals 14 residues. CDR1 is SGHNT and CDR2 is YYREEE in the germline V gene (reference sequence). Germline trimming cut 3 bases from V and 5 bases from J; bases unmatched to any gene: 6. The CDR3 loop reads CASSSAGTGYGYTF. CDR3 sequence (DNA): TGTGCCAGCAGCTCAGCCGGGACAGGATATGGCTACACCTTC.

J is TRBJ1-1 and V is TRBV28; D remains unclear. The CDR3 has 14 residues. Trimming shortened V by 3 bases and J by 5 bases, and 13 bases separated the two germline ends. CDR1 and CDR2 from the germline V gene are MDHEN and SYDVKM. The CDR3 loop is CASSFRGARTEAFF. In nucleotides, the CDR3 is TGTGCCAGCAGTTTTCGGGGAGCTAGGACTGAAGCTTTCTTT.

The chain has TRBV29-1 and TRBJ2-7, with 10 positions matching TRBD1. Germline V gene data show CDR1 as SQVTM and CDR2 as ANQGSEA. This CDR3 comprises 16 residues. V lost 5 bases, J lost 4 bases, and 14 bases stayed unmatched. CDR3 nucleotide sequence: TGCAGCGTTCTAGAGCTCCGGGACAGGGGTGGGTACGAGCAGTACTTC. Amino acid sequence: CSVLELRDRGGYEQYF.

The V call is TRBV5-1, the J call TRBJ2-7, with D perhaps matching TRBD1 (6 bases). Trimming pared 0 bases from V and 2 bases from J, leaving 12 bases between. Germline V lookup: CDR1 SGHRS, CDR2 YFSETQ. The CDR3 spans 15 residues. CDR3 in amino acids: CASSLDDRPTYEQYF. CDR3 in DNA: TGCGCCAGCAGCTTGGACGACAGGCCGACCTACGAGCAGTACTTC. Looking up the rest from reference TRBV5-1 and TRBJ2-7 gives the full variable domain: KAGVTQTPRYLIKTRGQQVTLSCSPISGHRSVSWYQQTPGQGLQFLFEYFSETQRNKGNFPGRFSGRQFSNSRSEMNVSTLELGDSALYLCASSLDDRPTYEQYFGPGTRLTVT.

The chain joins TRBV7-9 to TRBJ1-3; tentatively, D is TRBD1 (5 bases). Trimming cost V 6 bases and J 9 bases, with 27 bases left between them. There are 17 residues in the CDR3. Per germline, CDR1 SEHNR and CDR2 FQNEAQ (reference sequence). The CDR3 DNA is TGTGCCAGCAGGCAGCCGGGAGGGGCCGCCGAACGTTCCACCATATATTTT. Translated, it gives CASRQPGGAAERSTIYF. The full variable domain, its missing parts supplied by reference TRBV7-9 and TRBJ1-3, is DTGVSQNPRHKITKRGQNVTFRCDPISEHNRLYWYRQTLGQGPEFLTYFQNEAQLEKSRLLSDRFSAERPKGSFSTLEIQRTEQGDSAMYLCASRQPGGAAERSTIYFGEGSWLTVV.

The J gene is TRBJ2-2, the V gene TRBV5-6; D gene ambiguous. Per germline, CDR1 SGHDT and CDR2 YYEEEE. The CDR3 covers 16 residues. Trimming pared 0 bases from V and 2 bases from J, leaving 11 bases between. The CDR3 DNA is TGTGCCAGCAGCTTGGATCTACTCTCTAACACCGGGGAGCTGTTTTTT. Its protein is CASSLDLLSNTGELFF.

This chain links TRBV7-9 with TRBJ2-2; D is possibly TRBD2 (6 bases). Trimming removed 5 bases at V and 5 bases at J, with 21 bases between. CDR1 is SEHNR, CDR2 FQNEAQ, per germline (reference sequence). The CDR3 loop spans 17 amino acids. The DNA for the CDR3 is TGTGCCAGCAGCCCCCGGACTACCCAGTCACTTACCGGGGAGCTGTTTTTT. Its translation: CASSPRTTQSLTGELFF.

J is TRBJ2-3 and V is TRBV28, with TRBD2 matching over 7 bases. The CDR3 extends over 14 amino acids. V trimming: 3 bases; J trimming: 6 bases; junction bases outside the gene matches: 6. Germline V gives CDR1 MDHEN, CDR2 SYDVKM. The CDR3 loop is CASSFRGGSDTQYF. Written as DNA, the CDR3 is TGTGCCAGCAGTTTCCGCGGGGGTTCGGATACGCAGTATTTT.

The CDR3 region has the DNA TGTGCCACCCAGCTTATGGGAGTAGCGGCGCGGGAGACCCAGTACTTC. It encodes CATQLMGVAARETQYF. The chain carries TRBV7-6 and TRBJ2-5, with D perhaps matching TRBD2 (6 bases). Germline assignment: CDR1 SGHVS and CDR2 FNYEAQ. This CDR3 comprises 16 residues. Trimming shortened V by 10 bases and J by 5 bases, and 26 bases separated the two germline ends.

By frequency in the sample, this clone is large (0.1 to 1%). The chain is built from TRBV6-5 and TRBJ2-1; weak D call: TRBD1 (5 bases). V was cut by 7 bases and J by 4 bases, with 11 bases left in between. The CDR3 runs 13 residues. The germline V gene encodes CDR1 MNHEY and CDR2 SVGAGI. The CDR3: CASTKDTYNEQFF. The CDR3, as DNA: TGTGCCAGCACCAAGGACACTTACAATGAGCAGTTCTTC.

The chain carries TRBV27 and TRBJ2-7, with 9 bases identical to TRBD1. The V segment lost 5 bases and the J segment 1 base; nucleotides outside the gene matches: 9. The CDR3 consists of 16 residues. Germline lookup yields CDR1 MNHEY and CDR2 SMNVEV (reference sequence). The DNA of the CDR3 is TGTGCCAGCAGTCCGGGAAGGGGACAGGGTTCCTACGAGCAGTACTTC. As protein: CASSPGRGQGSYEQYF.